Following are 13 T cell receptor beta chains from one sample sequenced in a study of T cells in Graves' hyperthyroidism and ophthalmopathy. Amplification of TCR beta CDR3 regions used RNA as the template. Carried out on the TCR CDR3, a first-round RT-PCR used the HTBI primer set. Using its own MiXCR run on the multiplex PCR reads, TCRdb lists one record per CDR3 protein. The sample contains roughly 300,000 distinct CDR3 sequences, 25% of which appear only once. Sequencing was carried out using blood. The receptors stem from a man between 35 and 55 years old with Graves' hyperthyroidism that later progressed to Graves' ophthalmopathy.

This clonotype was recorded at least ten times. The V gene is TRBV12-3 or TRBV12-4, the J gene TRBJ2-7; TRBD1 agrees at 9 bases. This CDR3 has 16 residues. With 6 bases clipped from V and 3 bases from J, the junction kept 12 bases outside the gene matches. The CDR3: CASSRARTGAYYEQYF. CDR3 nucleotides: TGTGCCAGCAGCCGAGCTCGGACAGGGGCTTACTACGAGCAGTACTTC.

The chain links TRBV6-1 to TRBJ1-2; the D gene is possibly TRBD1 (6 bases). The V gene lost 9 bases and the J gene lost 7 bases, with 18 bases spanning the gap. The CDR3 loop spans 13 amino acids. Germline V gene data show CDR1 as MNHNS and CDR2 as SASEGT. CDR3 bases: TGTGCCAGTAAAACAGGGAGGGGAAGTGGCTACACCTTC. This encodes CASKTGRGSGYTF.

This rearrangement joins TRBV6-2 or TRBV6-3 to TRBJ1-5; the D is unclear. The CDR3 sequence is 14 residues long. V dropped 4 bases and J dropped 5 bases, with 12 bases sitting between them. Germline V gives CDR1 MNHEY, CDR2 SVGEGT. The CDR3 DNA reads TGTGCCAGCAGTTTAAGCGGGAGGGATCAGCCCCAGCATTTT. Translation: CASSLSGRDQPQHF.

This clonotype was observed a few times. The rearrangement uses TRBV5-6 and TRBJ1-2; D unresolved. CDR3 size: 14 residues. Looked up from germline, CDR1 is SGHDT and CDR2 is YYEEEE. V was pared by 2 bases and J by 0 bases, with 8 bases between. The CDR3: CASSFGVPNYGYTF. In nucleotides, the CDR3 is TGTGCCAGCAGCTTTGGGGTTCCTAACTATGGCTACACCTTC.

This clonotype was found many times. DNA of the CDR3: TGTGCCAGCAGCCTCCCTAGCTACGAGCAGTACTTC. This sequence encodes CASSLPSYEQYF. V and J are TRBV6-5 and TRBJ2-7; D gene ambiguous. The CDR3 sequence is 12 residues long. Germline V gene lookup returns CDR1 MNHEY and CDR2 SVGAGI. Trimming cost V 6 bases and J 3 bases, with 9 bases left between them.

The table lists this clonotype with many counts. The chain uses TRBV19 and TRBJ1-2; D may be TRBD1 (6 bases). Trimming removed 9 bases from V and 4 bases from J, with 12 bases in between. Germline lookup yields CDR1 LNHDA and CDR2 SQIVND (reference sequence). The CDR3 has 12 amino acids. The CDR3 spells CASIGDIYGYTF. The CDR3 nucleotides are TGTGCCAGCATCGGGGACATCTATGGCTACACCTTC. Supplemented by reference TRBV19 and TRBJ1-2, the full variable domain reads DGGITQSPKYLFRKEGQNVTLSCEQNLNHDAMYWYRQDPGQGLRLIYYSQIVNDFQKGDIAEGYSVSREKKESFPLTVTSAQKNPTAFYLCASIGDIYGYTFGSGTRLTVV.

This clonotype was counted a few times. For the CDR3, the DNA is TGCGCCAGCAGCTTACTAGCGGGAGAGGGTGAGACCCAGTACTTC. This codes for CASSLLAGEGETQYF. The chain uses TRBV4-1 and TRBJ2-5; 11 bases fit TRBD2. The length of the CDR3 is 15 residues. V dropped 5 bases and J dropped 5; count of bases not matched to a gene: 7. Germline CDR1 and CDR2: MGHRA and YSYEKL.

Ten or more counts support this clonotype. This chain connects TRBV19 to TRBJ2-7; D possibly corresponds to TRBD1 (6 bases). The CDR3 is 16 amino acids. Trimming pared 5 bases from V and 2 bases from J, leaving 19 bases between. Germline CDR1 LNHDA, CDR2 SQIVND (reference sequence). CDR3 sequence: CASSFQDRGPPYEQYF. The CDR3 region has the DNA TGTGCCAGTAGTTTCCAGGACAGAGGTCCTCCCTACGAGCAGTACTTC.

The chain couples TRBV9 to TRBJ2-7; D is undetermined. V was cut by 2 bases and J by 0 bases, with 12 bases left in between. Germline-derived CDR1 and CDR2 are SGDLS and YYNGEE. The CDR3 sequence is 15 residues long. In nucleotides, the CDR3 is TGTGCCAGCAGCGTCATGGCCGCAAGCTCCTACGAGCAGTACTTC. Amino acid sequence: CASSVMAASSYEQYF.

This clonotype was counted many times. The chain recombines TRBV10-3 with TRBJ1-1; D unresolved. The CDR3 runs to 16 residues. Trimming shortened V by 4 bases and J by 5 bases, and 20 bases separated the two germline ends. Germline CDR1 and CDR2: ENHRY and SYGVKD. CDR3 DNA sequence: TGTGCCATCAGTGCACTTAGGGATAGGAAGGCGACTGAAGCTTTCTTT. It yields the protein CAISALRDRKATEAFF.

This clonotype was detected only a few times. CDR3 coding DNA: TGTGCCAGCAGTTACTCGGTCGGGGAAAGCTCCTATAATTCACCCCTCCACTTT. Encoded protein: CASSYSVGESSYNSPLHF. The V gene is TRBV6-5, the J gene TRBJ1-6; no clear D gene. CDR3 length: 18 residues. Germline values: CDR1 MNHEY, CDR2 SVGAGI. V was shortened by 0 bases and J by 0 bases, with 12 bases between the two germline ends.

In this sample, this clonotype turned up many times. The chain uses TRBV20-1 and TRBJ2-2; TRBD2 matches at 10 bases. This CDR3 is built from 14 residues. The V gene's germline CDR1 is DFQATT and CDR2 SNEGSKA (reference sequence). V shed 5 bases and J 6 bases; nucleotides not matched to a gene: 6. The CDR3: CSAGSGRLAGELFF. In DNA, the CDR3 is TGCAGTGCTGGTAGCGGGAGGTTGGCCGGGGAGCTGTTTTTT.

Only a few counts were recorded for this clonotype. This may come from a read error, since a much larger clone is one base off. The chain joins TRBV20-1 to TRBJ1-1; no clear D gene. Trimming took 5 bases from V and 0 from J, leaving 13 bases between them. The length of the CDR3 is 14 residues. Germline V gene sequence: CDR1 DFQATT, CDR2 SNEGSKA (reference sequence). CDR3 bases: TGCAGTGCTGTACCGGGTTTAATGAACACTGAAGCTTTCTTT. Protein: CSAVPGLMNTEAFF.